The entry that follows covers one T cell receptor (beta chain) sequence. Germline assignment: CDR1 LNHDA and CDR2 SQIVND (reference sequence). Deletions cut 3 bases from V and 3 bases from J, with 11 bases between. The CDR3 has 15 amino acids. These data come from a study of T cell changes during pregnancy in multiple sclerosis. The table came from immunoSEQ multiplex PCR; TCRdb's copy has only in-frame clones and leaves some out. The profile shows 100,000 or so clones, around 93% of them singletons. The V call is TRBV19, the J call TRBJ1-4, with a weak D call TRBD1 (6 bases). The starting material was peripheral blood, obtained in the first trimester of pregnancy. This clonotype was sampled from a female donor with multiple sclerosis, enrolled in a pregnancy study. In DNA, the CDR3 is TGTGCCAGTAGTATCTCCAGGGGCCCTAATGAAAAACTGTTTTTT. Its protein is CASSISRGPNEKLFF.